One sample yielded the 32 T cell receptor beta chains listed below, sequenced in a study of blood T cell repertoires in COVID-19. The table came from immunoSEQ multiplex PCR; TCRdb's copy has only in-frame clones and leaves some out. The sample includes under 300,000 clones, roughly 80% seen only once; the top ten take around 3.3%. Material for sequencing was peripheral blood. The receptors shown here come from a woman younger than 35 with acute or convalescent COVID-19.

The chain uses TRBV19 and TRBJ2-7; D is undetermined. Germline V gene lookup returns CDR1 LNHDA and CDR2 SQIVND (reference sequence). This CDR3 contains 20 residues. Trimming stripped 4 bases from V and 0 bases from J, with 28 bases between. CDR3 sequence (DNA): TGTGCCAGTAGTAGGTCCATCAGGCTACGACGCCCTATCAGCTCCTACGAGCAGTACTTC. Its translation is CASSRSIRLRRPISSYEQYF.

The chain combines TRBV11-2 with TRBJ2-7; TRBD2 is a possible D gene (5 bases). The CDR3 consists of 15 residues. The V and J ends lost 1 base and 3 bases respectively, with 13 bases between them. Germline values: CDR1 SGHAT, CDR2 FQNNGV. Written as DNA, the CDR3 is TGTGCCAGCAGCTTAGCTGCGGGCAGTCTCTACGAGCAGTACTTC. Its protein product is CASSLAAGSLYEQYF. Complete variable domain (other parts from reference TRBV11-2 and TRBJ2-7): EAGVAQSPRYKIIEKRQSVAFWCNPISGHATLYWYQQILGQGPKLLIQFQNNGVVDDSQLPKDRFSAERLKGVDSTLKIQPAKLEDSAVYLCASSLAAGSLYEQYFGPGTRLTVT.

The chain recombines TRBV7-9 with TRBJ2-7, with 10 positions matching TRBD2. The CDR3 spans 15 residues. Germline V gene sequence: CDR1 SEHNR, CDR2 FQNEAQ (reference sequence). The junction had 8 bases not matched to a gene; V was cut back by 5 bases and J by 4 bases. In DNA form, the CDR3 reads TGTGCCAGCAGCCCGTCTAGCGGGAGAGGGTACGAGCAGTACTTC. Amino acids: CASSPSSGRGYEQYF.

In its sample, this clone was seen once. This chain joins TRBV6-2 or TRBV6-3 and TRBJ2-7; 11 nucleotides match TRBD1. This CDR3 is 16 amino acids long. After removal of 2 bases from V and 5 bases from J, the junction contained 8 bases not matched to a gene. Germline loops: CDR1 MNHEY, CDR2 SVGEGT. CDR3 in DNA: TGTGCCAGCAGTTACGTTACGGGACAGGGGGTCGACGAGCAGTACTTC. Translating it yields CASSYVTGQGVDEQYF.

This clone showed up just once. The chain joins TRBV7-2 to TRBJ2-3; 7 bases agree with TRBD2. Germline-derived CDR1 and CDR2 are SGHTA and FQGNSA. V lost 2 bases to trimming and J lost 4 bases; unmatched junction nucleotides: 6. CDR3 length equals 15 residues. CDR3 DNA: TGTGCCAGCAGCTTAAAGGCGGGAGCTGCAGATACGCAGTATTTT. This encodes CASSLKAGAADTQYF.

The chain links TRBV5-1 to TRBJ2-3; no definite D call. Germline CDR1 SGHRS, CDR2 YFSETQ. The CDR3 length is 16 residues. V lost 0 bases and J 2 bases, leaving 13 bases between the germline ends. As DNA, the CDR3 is TGCGCCAGCAGCTTGGCCGCCTATACAGACACAGATACGCAGTATTTT. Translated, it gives CASSLAAYTDTDTQYF.

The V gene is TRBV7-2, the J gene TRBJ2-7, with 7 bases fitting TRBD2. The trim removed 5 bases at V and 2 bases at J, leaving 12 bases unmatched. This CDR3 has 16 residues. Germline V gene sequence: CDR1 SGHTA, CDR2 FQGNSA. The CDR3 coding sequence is TGTGCCAGCAGCACGGCTAGCGGATGGCACACCTACGAGCAGTACTTC. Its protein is CASSTASGWHTYEQYF.

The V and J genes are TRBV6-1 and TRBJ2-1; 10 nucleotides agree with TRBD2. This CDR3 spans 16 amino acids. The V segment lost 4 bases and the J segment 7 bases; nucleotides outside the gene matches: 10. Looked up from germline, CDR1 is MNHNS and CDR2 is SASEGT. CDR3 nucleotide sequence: TGTGCCAGCAGTGCTCTAGCGGGAGCTGCGGATAATGAGCAGTTCTTC. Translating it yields CASSALAGAADNEQFF.

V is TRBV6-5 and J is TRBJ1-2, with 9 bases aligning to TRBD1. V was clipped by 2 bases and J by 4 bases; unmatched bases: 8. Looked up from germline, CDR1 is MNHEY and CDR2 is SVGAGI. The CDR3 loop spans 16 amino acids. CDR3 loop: CASSYSRTGVLYGYTF. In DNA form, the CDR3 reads TGTGCCAGCAGTTACAGTAGGACAGGGGTCCTCTATGGCTACACCTTC.

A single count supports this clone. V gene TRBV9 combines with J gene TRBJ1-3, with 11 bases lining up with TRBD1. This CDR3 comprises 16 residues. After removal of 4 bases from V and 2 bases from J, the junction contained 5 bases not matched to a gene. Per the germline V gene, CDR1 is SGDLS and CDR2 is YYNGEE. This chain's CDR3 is CASSQDRGRPGNTIYF. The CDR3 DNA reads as TGTGCCAGCAGCCAGGACAGGGGGCGTCCTGGAAACACCATATATTTT.

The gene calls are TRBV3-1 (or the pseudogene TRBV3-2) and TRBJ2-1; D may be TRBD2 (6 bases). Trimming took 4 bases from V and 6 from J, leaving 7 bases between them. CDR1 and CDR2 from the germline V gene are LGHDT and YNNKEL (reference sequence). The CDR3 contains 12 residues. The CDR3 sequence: CASSLTSNEQFF. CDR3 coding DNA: TGTGCCAGCAGCCTGACTAGCAATGAGCAGTTCTTC.

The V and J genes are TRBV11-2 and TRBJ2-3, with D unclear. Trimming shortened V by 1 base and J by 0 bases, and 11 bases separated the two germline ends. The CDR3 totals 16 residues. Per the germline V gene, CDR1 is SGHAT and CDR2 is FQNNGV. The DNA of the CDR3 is TGTGCCAGCAGCTTAGGGATTCAGACTAGCACAGATACGCAGTATTTT. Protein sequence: CASSLGIQTSTDTQYF.

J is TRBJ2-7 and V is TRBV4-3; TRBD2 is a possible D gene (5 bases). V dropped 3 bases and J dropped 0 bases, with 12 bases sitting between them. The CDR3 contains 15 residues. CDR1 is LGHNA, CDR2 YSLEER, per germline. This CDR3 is CASSQGWGASYEQYF. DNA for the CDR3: TGCGCCAGCAGCCAGGGGTGGGGAGCCTCCTACGAGCAGTACTTC.

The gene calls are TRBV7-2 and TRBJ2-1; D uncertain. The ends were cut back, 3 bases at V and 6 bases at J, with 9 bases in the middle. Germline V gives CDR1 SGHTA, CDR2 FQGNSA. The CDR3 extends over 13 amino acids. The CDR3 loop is CASSLSRPNEQFF. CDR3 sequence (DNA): TGTGCCAGCAGCTTGAGCAGGCCCAATGAGCAGTTCTTC.

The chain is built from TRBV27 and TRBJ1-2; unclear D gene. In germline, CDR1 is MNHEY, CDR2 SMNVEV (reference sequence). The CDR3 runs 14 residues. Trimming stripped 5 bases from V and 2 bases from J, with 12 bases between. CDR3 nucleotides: TGTGCCAGCAGTCCCCTTTCACGGAACTATGGCTACACCTTC. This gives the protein CASSPLSRNYGYTF.

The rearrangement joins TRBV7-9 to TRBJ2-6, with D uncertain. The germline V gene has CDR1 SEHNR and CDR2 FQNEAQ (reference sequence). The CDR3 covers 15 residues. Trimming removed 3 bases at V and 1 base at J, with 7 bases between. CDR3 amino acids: CASSLRRSGANVLTF. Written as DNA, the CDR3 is TGTGCCAGCAGCTTGAGGAGATCTGGGGCCAACGTCCTGACTTTC.

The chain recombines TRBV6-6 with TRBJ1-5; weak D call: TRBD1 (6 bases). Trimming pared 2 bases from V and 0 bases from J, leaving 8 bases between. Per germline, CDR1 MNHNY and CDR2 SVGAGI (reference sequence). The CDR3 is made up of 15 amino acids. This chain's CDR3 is CASSYQGISNQPQHF. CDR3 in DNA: TGTGCCAGCAGTTACCAGGGGATTAGCAATCAGCCCCAGCATTTT.

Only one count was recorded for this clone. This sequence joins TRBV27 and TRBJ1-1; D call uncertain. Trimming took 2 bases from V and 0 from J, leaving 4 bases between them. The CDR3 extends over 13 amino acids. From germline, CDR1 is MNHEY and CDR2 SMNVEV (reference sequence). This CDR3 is CASSLQVNTEAFF. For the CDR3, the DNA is TGTGCCAGCAGTTTACAGGTGAACACTGAAGCTTTCTTT.

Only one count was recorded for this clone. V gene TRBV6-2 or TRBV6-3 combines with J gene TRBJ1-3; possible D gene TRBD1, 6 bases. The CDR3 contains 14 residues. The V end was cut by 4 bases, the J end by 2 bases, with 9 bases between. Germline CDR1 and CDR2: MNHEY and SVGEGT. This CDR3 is CASSSGTPGNTIYF. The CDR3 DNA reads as TGTGCCAGCAGTTCGGGGACACCTGGAAACACCATATATTTT.

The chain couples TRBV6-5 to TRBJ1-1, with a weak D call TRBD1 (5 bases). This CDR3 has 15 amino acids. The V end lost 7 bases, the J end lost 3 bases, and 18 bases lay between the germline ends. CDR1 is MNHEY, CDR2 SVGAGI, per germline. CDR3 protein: CASNRPSGLDTEAFF. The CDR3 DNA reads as TGTGCCAGCAATCGGCCATCAGGGTTGGACACTGAAGCTTTCTTT.

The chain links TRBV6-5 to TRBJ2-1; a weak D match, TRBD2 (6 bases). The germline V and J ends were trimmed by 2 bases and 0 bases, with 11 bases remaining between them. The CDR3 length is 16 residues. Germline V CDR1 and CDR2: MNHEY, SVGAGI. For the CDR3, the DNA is TGTGCCAGCAGTTACGATCCGGGGGACTCCTACAATGAGCAGTTCTTC. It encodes CASSYDPGDSYNEQFF.

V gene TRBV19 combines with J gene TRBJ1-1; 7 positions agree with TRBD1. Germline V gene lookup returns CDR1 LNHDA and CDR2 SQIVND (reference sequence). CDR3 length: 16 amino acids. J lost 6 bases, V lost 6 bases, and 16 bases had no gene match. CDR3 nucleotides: TGTGCCAGTAGGCGGAACCGCCTTGACAGGGCCGCTGAAGCTTTCTTT. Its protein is CASRRNRLDRAAEAFF.

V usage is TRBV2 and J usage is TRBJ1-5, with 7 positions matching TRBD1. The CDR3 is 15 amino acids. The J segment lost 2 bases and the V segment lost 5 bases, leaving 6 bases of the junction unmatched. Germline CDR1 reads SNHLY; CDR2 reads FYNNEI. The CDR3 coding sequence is TGTGCCAGCAGTTCCAGGGGGGCGGGCAATCAGCCCCAGCATTTT. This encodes CASSSRGAGNQPQHF.

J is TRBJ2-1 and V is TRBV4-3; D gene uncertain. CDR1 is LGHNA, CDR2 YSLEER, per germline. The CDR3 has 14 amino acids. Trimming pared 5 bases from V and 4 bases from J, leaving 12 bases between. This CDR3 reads CASSVWANYNEQFF. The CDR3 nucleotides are TGCGCCAGCAGCGTCTGGGCAAATTACAATGAGCAGTTCTTC.

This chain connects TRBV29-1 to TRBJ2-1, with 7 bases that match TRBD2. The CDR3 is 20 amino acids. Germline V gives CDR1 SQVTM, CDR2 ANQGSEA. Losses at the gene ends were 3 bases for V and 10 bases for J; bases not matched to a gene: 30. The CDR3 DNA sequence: TGCAGCGTTGACGGGCTTACCGATGCGGGAGCGAACTCCCACAGAGGGGAGCAGTTCTTC. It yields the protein CSVDGLTDAGANSHRGEQFF.

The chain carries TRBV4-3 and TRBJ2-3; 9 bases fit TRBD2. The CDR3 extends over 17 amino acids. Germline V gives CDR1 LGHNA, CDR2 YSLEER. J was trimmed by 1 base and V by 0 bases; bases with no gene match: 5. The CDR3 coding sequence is TGCGCCAGCAGCCAAGAATGGCGGGAGGGCCGCACAGATACGCAGTATTTT. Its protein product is CASSQEWREGRTDTQYF.

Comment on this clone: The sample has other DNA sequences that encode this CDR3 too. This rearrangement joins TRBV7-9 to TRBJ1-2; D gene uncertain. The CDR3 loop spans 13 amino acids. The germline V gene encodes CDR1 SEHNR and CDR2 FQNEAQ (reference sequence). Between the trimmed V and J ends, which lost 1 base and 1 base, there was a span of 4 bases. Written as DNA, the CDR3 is TGTGCCAGCAGCTTAGACAGTAACTATGGCTACACCTTC. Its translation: CASSLDSNYGYTF.

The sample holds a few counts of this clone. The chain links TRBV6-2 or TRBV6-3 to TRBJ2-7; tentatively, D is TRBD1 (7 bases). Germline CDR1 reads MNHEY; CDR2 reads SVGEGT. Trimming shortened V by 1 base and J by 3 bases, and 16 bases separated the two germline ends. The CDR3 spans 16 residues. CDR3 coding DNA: TGTGCCAGCAGTTACTGGGGGGACAGAACCTACTACGAGCAGTACTTC. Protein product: CASSYWGDRTYYEQYF.

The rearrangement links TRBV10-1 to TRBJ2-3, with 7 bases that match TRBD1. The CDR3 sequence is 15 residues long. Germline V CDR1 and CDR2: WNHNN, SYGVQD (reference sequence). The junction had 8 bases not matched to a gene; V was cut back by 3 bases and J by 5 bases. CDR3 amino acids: CASSDTTGSKDTQYF. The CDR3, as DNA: TGCGCCAGCAGTGACACGACAGGGTCAAAAGATACGCAGTATTTT.

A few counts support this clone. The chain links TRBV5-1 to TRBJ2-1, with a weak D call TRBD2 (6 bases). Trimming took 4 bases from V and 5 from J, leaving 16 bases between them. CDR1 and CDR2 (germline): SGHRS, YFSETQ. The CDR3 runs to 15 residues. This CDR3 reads CASSPGGTAHNEQFF. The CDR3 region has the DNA TGCGCCAGCAGCCCCGGCGGGACGGCTCACAATGAGCAGTTCTTC.

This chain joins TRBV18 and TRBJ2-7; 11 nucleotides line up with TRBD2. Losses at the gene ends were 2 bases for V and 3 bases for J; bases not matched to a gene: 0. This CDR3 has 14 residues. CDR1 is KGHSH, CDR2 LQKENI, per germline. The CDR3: CASSPTSGSYEQYF. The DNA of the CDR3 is TGTGCCAGCTCACCAACTAGCGGGAGCTACGAGCAGTACTTC.

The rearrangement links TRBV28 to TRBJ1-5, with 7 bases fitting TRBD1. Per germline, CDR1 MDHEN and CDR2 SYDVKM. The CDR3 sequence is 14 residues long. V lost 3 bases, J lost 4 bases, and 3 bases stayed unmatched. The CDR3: CASSFQGGNQPQHF. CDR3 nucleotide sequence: TGTGCCAGCAGTTTCCAGGGGGGAAATCAGCCCCAGCATTTT. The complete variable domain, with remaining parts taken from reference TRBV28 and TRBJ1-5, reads DVKVTQSSRYLVKRTGEKVFLECVQDMDHENMFWYRQDPGLGLRLIYFSYDVKMKEKGDIPEGYSVSREKKERFSLILESASTNQTSMYLCASSFQGGNQPQHFGDGTRLSIL.